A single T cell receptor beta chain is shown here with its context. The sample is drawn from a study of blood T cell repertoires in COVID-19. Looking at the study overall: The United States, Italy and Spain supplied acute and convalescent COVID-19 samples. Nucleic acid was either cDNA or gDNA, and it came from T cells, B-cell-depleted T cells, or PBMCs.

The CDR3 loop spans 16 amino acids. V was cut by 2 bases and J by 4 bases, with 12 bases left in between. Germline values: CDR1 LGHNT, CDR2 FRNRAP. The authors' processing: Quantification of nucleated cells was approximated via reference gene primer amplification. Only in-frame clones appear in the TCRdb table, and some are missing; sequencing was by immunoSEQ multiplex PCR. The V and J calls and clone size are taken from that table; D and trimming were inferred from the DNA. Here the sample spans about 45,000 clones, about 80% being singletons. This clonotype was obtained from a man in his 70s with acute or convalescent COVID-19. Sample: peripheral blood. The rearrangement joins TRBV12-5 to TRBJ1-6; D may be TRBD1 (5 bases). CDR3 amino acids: CASGLSAGNYNSPLHF. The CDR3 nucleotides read TGTGCTAGTGGTTTGTCAGCAGGGAATTATAATTCACCCCTCCACTTT.